These T cell receptor beta chains were read from a single sample in a study of OX40 agonist ivuxolimab in advanced cancers. Sequenced by immunoSEQ multiplex PCR; TCRdb stores in-frame clones only, minus some. The sample yields 15,000 to 20,000 clones, over 75% seen once. Sequences were derived from CD4+ or CD8+ T cells sorted from blood, sampled in a trial of the OX40 agonist ivuxolimab. The receptors were gathered from an adult with an advanced solid tumor such as melanoma, head and neck, liver or kidney cancer. The CDR3 runs from the conserved cysteine through the conserved F or W. The order of the fields is CDR3 DNA, CDR3 protein, clone size, D gene, J gene, V gene. D genes are given only for firm matches. Rows give clone size only sometimes, using once, few, many, or a class for an expanded clone.

CDR3nt: TGTGCCAGCAGCCTCGGGACAGGGGGCGAGGAGACCCAGTACTTC
CDR3aa: CASSLGTGGEETQYF
abundance: NA
d_gene: TRBD1
j_gene: TRBJ2-5
v_gene: TRBV27

CDR3nt: TGTGCCAGCAGCAGCGGGGGTGAAGCTTTCTTT
CDR3aa: CASSSGGEAFF
abundance: NA
d_gene: NA
j_gene: TRBJ1-1
v_gene: TRBV7-6

CDR3nt: TGTGCCAGCAGAGGACAGGGGAGCTCCTACGAGCAGTACTTC
CDR3aa: CASRGQGSSYEQYF
abundance: NA
d_gene: TRBD1
j_gene: TRBJ2-7
v_gene: TRBV11-2

CDR3nt: TGTGCCAGCAGTTTATACAGGTCCTACAATGAGCAGTTCTTC
CDR3aa: CASSLYRSYNEQFF
abundance: NA
d_gene: NA
j_gene: TRBJ2-1
v_gene: TRBV27

CDR3nt: TGTGCCAGCAGCCCAAGGGGGGGACTCACCAATCAGCCCCAGCATTTT
CDR3aa: CASSPRGGLTNQPQHF
abundance: NA
d_gene: NA
j_gene: TRBJ1-5
v_gene: TRBV7-6

CDR3nt: TGTGCCTGGTCTGTGGGGCGGAGCTCCTACAATGAGCAGTTCTTC
CDR3aa: CAWSVGRSSYNEQFF
abundance: NA
d_gene: NA
j_gene: TRBJ2-1
v_gene: TRBV30

CDR3nt: TGTGCCAGCAGTGACGAGGCATCACAAGGCCCCGAGCAGTACTTC
CDR3aa: CASSDEASQGPEQYF
abundance: NA
d_gene: NA
j_gene: TRBJ2-7
v_gene: TRBV6-4

CDR3nt: TGTGCCAGCAGTGCGGTCTACGAGCAGTACTTC
CDR3aa: CASSAVYEQYF
abundance: NA
d_gene: NA
j_gene: TRBJ2-7
v_gene: TRBV25-1

CDR3nt: TGTGCCAGTAGTTCCCTAGCGGGAGTGCAGGAGACCCAGTACTTC
CDR3aa: CASSSLAGVQETQYF
abundance: NA
d_gene: TRBD2
j_gene: TRBJ2-5
v_gene: TRBV19

CDR3nt: TGTGCCAGCAGCCCCCCTAGACTAGCGGGAGTAGATACGCAGTATTTT
CDR3aa: CASSPPRLAGVDTQYF
abundance: NA
d_gene: TRBD2
j_gene: TRBJ2-3
v_gene: TRBV13

CDR3nt: TGCGCCAGCACTAGCGGGAGCGCCGGGGAGCTGTTTTTT
CDR3aa: CASTSGSAGELFF
abundance: NA
d_gene: TRBD2
j_gene: TRBJ2-2
v_gene: TRBV10-1

CDR3nt: TGTGCCAGCAGCTTATCTAGCGGGTTCACAGATACGCAGTATTTT
CDR3aa: CASSLSSGFTDTQYF
abundance: NA
d_gene: TRBD2
j_gene: TRBJ2-3
v_gene: TRBV11-3

CDR3nt: TGTGCCAGCAGTCCAGTAGCGGATTTCACCTACGAGCAGTACTTC
CDR3aa: CASSPVADFTYEQYF
abundance: NA
d_gene: NA
j_gene: TRBJ2-7
v_gene: TRBV27

CDR3nt: TGTGCCAGCAGTTACGCTGAAGGAGGCACTGAAGCTTTCTTT
CDR3aa: CASSYAEGGTEAFF
abundance: NA
d_gene: NA
j_gene: TRBJ1-1
v_gene: TRBV6-6

CDR3nt: TGTGCCAGTAGTACCCAGGGCCCCGAAGCTTTCTTT
CDR3aa: CASSTQGPEAFF
abundance: few
d_gene: NA
j_gene: TRBJ1-1
v_gene: TRBV19

CDR3nt: TGCGCCAGCAGCCACCAAAGGGACATCTACGAGCAGTACTTC
CDR3aa: CASSHQRDIYEQYF
abundance: NA
d_gene: NA
j_gene: TRBJ2-7
v_gene: TRBV4-3

CDR3nt: TGTGCCAGCAGCATTAGATGGAACACCGGGGAGCTGTTTTTT
CDR3aa: CASSIRWNTGELFF
abundance: NA
d_gene: NA
j_gene: TRBJ2-2
v_gene: TRBV11-2